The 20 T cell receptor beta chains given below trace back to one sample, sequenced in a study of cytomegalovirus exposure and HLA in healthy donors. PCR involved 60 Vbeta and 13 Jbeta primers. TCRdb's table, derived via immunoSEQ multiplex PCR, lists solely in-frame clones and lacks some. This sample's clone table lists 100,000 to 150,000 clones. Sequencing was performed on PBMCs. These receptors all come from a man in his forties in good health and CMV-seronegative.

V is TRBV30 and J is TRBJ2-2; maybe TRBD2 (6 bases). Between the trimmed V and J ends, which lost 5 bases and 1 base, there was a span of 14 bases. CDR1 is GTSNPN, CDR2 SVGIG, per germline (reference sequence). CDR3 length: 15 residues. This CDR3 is CAWSGTSLNTGELFF. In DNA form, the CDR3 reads TGTGCCTGGTCCGGGACTTCGCTGAACACCGGGGAGCTGTTTTTT.

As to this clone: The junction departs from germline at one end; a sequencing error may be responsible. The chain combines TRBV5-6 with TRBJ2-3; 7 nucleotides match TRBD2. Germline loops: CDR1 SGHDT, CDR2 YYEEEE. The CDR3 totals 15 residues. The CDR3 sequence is CASSSSSGRTDTRYF. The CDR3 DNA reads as TGTGCCAGCAGCTCATCTAGCGGCCGCACAGATACGCGGTATTTT. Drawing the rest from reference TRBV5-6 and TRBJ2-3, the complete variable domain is DAGVTQSPTHLIKTRGQQVTLRCSPKSGHDTVSWYQQALGQGPQFIFQYYEEEERQRGNFPDRFSGHQFPNYSSELNVNALLLGDSALYLCASSSSSGRTDTRYFGPGTRLTVL.

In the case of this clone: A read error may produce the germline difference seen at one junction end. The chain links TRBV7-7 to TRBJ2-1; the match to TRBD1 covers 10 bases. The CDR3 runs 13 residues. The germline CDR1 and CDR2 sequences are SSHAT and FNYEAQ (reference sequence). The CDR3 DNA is TGTGCTAGCAGCCGGGACAGGGGCGATGAGCAGTTCTTC. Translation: CASSRDRGDEQFF. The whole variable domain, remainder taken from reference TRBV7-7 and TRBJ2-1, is GAGVSQSPRYKVTKRGQDVTLRCDPISSHATLYWYQQALGQGPEFLTYFNYEAQPDKSGLPSDRFSAERPEGSISTLTIQRTEQRDSAMYRCASSRDRGDEQFFGPGTRLTVL.

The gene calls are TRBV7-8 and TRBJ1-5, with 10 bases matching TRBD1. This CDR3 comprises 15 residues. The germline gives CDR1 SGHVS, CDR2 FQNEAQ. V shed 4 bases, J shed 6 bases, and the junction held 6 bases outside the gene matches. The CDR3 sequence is CASSSGTGVGQPQHF. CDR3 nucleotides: TGTGCCAGCAGCTCGGGGACAGGGGTAGGTCAGCCCCAGCATTTT.

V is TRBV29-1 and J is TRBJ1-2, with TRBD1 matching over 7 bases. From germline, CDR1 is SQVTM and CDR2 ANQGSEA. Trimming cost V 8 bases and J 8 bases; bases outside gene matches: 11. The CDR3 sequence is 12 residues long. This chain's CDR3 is CSISTGPVGYTF. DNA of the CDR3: TGCAGCATTTCGACAGGGCCCGTAGGCTACACCTTC.

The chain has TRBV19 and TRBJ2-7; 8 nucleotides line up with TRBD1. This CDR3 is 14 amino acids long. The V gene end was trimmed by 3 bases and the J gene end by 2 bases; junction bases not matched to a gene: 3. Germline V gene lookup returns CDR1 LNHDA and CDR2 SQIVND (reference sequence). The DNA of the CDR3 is TGTGCCAGTAGTATCGGGACAGGTCCCTACGAGCAGTACTTC. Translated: CASSIGTGPYEQYF.

The CDR3 loop reads CASSSPGTGASYGYTF. CDR3 sequence (DNA): TGTGCCAGCAGTTCGCCCGGGACAGGGGCCTCCTATGGCTACACCTTC. The V call is TRBV25-1, the J call TRBJ1-2; TRBD1 agrees at 10 bases. The germline CDR1 and CDR2 sequences are MGHDK and SYGVNS. The CDR3 consists of 16 residues. V lost 5 bases, J lost 4 bases, and 10 bases stayed unmatched.

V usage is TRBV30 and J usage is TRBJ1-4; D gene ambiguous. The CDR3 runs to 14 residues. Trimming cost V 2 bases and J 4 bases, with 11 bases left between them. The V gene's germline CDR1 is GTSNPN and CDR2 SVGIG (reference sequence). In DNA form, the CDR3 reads TGTGCCTGGAGTAAACTCCCGGTTAATGAAAAACTGTTTTTT. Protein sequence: CAWSKLPVNEKLFF.

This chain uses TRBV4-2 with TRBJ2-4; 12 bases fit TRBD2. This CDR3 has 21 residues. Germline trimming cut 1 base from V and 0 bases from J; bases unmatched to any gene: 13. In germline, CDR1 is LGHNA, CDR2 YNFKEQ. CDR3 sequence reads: CASSQALAASGRDLAKNIQYF. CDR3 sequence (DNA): TGTGCCAGCAGCCAAGCCTTGGCGGCTAGCGGGAGGGACTTAGCCAAAAACATTCAGTACTTC.

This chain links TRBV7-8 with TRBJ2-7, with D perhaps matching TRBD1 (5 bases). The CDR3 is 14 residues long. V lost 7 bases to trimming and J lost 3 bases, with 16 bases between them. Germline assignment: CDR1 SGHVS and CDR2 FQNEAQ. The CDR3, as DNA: TGTGCCAGCATCCCAGCCCAGGGCCGCTACGAGCAGTACTTC. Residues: CASIPAQGRYEQYF.

CDR3 bases: TGTGCCTGGGCTATTAGCGCCTTGAGCGCAGATACGCAGTATTTT. It specifies CAWAISALSADTQYF. The rearrangement joins TRBV30 to TRBJ2-3; D is perhaps TRBD2 (5 bases). CDR3 size: 15 residues. Between the trimmed V and J ends, which lost 5 bases and 4 bases, there was a span of 19 bases. Germline V gene data show CDR1 as GTSNPN and CDR2 as SVGIG (reference sequence).

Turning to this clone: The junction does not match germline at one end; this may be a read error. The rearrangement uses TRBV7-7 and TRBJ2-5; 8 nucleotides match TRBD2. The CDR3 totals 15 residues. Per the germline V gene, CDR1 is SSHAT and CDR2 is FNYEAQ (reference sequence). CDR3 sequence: CASSFWGGGQETQYF. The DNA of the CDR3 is TGTGCTAGCAGCTTCTGGGGCGGGGGGCAAGAGACCCAGTACTTC.

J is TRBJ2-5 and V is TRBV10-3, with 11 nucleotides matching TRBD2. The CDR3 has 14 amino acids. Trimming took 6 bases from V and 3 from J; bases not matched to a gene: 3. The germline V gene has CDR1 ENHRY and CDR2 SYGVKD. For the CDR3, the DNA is TGTGCCATCAGCCCGGGACTAGCGGAAGAGACCCAGTACTTC. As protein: CAISPGLAEETQYF.

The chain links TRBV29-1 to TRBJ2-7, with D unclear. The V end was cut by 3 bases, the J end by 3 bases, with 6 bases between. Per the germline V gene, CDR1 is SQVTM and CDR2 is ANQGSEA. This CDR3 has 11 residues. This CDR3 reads CSVEHSYEQYF. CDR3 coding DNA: TGCAGCGTTGAGCACAGCTACGAGCAGTACTTC.

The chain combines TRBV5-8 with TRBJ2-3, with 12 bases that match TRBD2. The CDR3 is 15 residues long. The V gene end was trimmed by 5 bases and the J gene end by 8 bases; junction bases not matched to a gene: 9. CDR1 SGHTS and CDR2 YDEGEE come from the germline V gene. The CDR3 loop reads CASRAGTSGYGTQYF. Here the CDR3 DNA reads TGTGCCAGCAGGGCCGGGACTAGCGGGTACGGTACGCAGTATTTT.

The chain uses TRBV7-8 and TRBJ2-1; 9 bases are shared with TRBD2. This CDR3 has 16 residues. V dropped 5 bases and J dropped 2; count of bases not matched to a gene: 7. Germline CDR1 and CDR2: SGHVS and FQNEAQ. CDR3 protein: CASSTPTSGPYNEQFF. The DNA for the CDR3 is TGTGCCAGCAGCACGCCGACTAGCGGTCCCTACAATGAGCAGTTCTTC.

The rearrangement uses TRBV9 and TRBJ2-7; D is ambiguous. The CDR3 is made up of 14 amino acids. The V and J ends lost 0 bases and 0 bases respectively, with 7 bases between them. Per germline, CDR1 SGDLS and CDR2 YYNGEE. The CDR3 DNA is TGTGCCAGCAGCGTAGATCACGGCTCCTACGAGCAGTACTTC. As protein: CASSVDHGSYEQYF.

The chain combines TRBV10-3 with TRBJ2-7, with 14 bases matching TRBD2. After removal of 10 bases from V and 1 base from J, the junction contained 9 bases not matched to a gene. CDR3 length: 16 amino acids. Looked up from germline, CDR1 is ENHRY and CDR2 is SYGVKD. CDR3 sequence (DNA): TGTGCCACGGCGGGGACTAGCGGGAGATTTTCCTACGAGCAGTACTTC. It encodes CATAGTSGRFSYEQYF.

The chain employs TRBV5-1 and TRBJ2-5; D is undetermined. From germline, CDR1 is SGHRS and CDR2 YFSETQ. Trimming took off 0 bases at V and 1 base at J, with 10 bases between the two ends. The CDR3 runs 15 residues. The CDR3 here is CASSLVGAIQETQYF. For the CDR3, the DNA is TGCGCCAGCAGCTTGGTTGGAGCCATCCAAGAGACCCAGTACTTC.

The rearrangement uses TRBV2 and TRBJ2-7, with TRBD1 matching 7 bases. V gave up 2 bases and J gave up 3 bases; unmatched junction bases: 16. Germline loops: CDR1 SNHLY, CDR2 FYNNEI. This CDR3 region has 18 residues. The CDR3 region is CASSEQGGSVTGHYEQYF. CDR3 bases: TGTGCCAGCAGTGAACAAGGCGGGTCGGTGACAGGGCACTACGAGCAGTACTTC.